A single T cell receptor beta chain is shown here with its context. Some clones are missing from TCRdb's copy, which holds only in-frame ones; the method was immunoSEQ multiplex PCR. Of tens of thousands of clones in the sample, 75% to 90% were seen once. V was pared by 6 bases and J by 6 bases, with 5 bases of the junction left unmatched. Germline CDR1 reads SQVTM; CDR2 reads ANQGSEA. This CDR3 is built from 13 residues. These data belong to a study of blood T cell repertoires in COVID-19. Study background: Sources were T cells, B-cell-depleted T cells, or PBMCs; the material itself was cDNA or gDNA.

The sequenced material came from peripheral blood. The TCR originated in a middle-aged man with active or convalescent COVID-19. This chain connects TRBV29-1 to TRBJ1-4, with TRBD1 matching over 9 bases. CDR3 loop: CSVIGDRDEKLFF. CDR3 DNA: TGCAGCGTCATTGGGGACAGGGATGAAAAACTGTTTTTT. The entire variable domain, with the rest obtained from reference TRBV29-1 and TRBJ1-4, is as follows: SAVISQKPSRDICQRGTSLTIQCQVDSQVTMMFWYRQQPGQSLTLIATANQGSEATYESGFVIDKFPISRPNLTFSTLTVSNMSPEDSSIYLCSVIGDRDEKLFFGSGTQLSVL.